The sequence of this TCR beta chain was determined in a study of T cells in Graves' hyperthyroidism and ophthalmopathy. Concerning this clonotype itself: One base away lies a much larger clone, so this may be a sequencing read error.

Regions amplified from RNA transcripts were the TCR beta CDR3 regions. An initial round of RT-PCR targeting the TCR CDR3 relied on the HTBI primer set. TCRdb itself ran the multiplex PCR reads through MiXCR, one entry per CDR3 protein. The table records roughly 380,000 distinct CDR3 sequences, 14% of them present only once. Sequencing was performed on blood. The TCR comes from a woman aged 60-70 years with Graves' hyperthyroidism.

The CDR3 DNA follows: TGTGCCAGCAGTTTATCGCGGGTCCCCTACGAGCAGTACTTC. Translated, it gives CASSLSRVPYEQYF. The rearrangement links TRBV6-5 to TRBJ2-7; D perhaps matches TRBD2 (5 bases). V was cut by 4 bases and J by 2 bases, with 12 bases left in between. The CDR3 sequence is 14 residues long. The germline CDR1 and CDR2 sequences are MNHEY and SVGAGI.